The sequence of this TCR beta chain was determined in a study of CD8 T cells in ankylosing spondylitis. This clonotype was observed many times. What it binds is unknown. Overall study results and limits: A CD8+ phenotype characterized the disease-linked clones, which were relatively rare in peripheral blood. From matched ankylosing spondylitis synovial fluid, disease-linked clones were reportedly recovered at significantly enriched levels. What seemed typical of ankylosing spondylitis blood was a TCR beta motif built from 8 or 9 highly homologous variants.

Library preparation for TCR beta used quantitative 5'-RACE with molecular barcodes. TCRdb reanalysed the 5' RACE reads using MiXCR and keeps one entry per CDR3 protein. This table has roughly 230,000 distinct CDR3 sequences, approximately 7.6% appearing once. Sequencing used blood, either unsorted or a sorted T cell fraction (not recorded which). The TCR comes from a female donor with ankylosing spondylitis or in good health (not recorded which).

DNA for the CDR3: TGTGCCAGCAGTCCCCGAGGGGGCGGGCAGCCCCAGCATTTT. It is translated as CASSPRGGGQPQHF. The rearrangement joins TRBV3-1 to TRBJ1-5; 7 bases are shared with TRBD1. V was pared by 6 bases and J by 7 bases, with 9 bases of the junction left unmatched. Germline V gene data show CDR1 as LGHDT and CDR2 as YNNKEL (reference sequence). There are 14 residues in the CDR3.